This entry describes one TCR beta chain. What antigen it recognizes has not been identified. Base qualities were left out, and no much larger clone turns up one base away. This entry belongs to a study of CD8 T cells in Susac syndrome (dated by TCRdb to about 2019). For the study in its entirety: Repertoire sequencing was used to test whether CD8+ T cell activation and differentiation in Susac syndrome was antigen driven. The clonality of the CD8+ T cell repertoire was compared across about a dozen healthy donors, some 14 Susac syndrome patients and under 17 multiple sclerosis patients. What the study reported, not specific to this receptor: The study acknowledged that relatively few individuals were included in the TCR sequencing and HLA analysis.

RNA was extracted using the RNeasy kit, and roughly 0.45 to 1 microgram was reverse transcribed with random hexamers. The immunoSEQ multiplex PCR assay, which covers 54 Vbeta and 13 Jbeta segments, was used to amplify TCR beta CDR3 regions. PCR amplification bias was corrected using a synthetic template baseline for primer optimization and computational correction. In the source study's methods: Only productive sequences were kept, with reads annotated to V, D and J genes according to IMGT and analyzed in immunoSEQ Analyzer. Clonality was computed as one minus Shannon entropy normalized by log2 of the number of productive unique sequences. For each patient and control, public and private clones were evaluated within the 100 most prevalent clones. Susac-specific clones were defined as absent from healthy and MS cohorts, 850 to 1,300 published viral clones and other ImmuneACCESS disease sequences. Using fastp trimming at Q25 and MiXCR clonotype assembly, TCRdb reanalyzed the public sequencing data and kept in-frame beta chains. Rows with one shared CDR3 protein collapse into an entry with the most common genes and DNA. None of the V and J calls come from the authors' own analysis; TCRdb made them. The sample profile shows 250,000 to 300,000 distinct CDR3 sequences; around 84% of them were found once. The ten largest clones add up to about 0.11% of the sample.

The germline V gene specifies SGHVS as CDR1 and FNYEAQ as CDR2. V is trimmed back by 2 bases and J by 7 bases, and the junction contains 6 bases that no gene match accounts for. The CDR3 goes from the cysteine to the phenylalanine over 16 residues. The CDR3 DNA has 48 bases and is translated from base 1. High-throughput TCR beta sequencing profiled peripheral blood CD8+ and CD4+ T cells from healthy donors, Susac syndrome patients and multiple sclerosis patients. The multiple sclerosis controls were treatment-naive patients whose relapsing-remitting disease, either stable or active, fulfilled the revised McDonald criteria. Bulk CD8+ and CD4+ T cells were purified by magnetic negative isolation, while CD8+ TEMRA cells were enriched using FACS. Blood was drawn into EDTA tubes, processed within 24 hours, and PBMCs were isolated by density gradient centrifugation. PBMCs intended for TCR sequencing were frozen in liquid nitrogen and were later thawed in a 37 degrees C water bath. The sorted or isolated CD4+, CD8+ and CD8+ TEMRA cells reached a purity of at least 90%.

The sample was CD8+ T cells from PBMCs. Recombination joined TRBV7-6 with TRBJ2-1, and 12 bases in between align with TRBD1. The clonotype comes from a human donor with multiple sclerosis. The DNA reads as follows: TGTGCCAGCAGCTTACTTTGGGACAGGGGGCTAAATGAGCAGTTCTTC. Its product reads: CASSLLWDRGLNEQFF.